The 7 T cell receptor beta chains below were found in one sample sequenced in a study of blood T cell repertoires in COVID-19. Clones were sequenced by immunoSEQ multiplex PCR, and TCRdb holds only the in-frame ones, with some missing. This table holds approximately 65,000 clones, roughly 80% found once. The sequencing input was peripheral blood. Receptors were obtained from a human donor in a cohort sampled during active COVID-19.

The CDR3: CASSAGLAGGYEQYF. CDR3 DNA: TGTGCCAGCAGCGCGGGACTAGCGGGGGGCTACGAGCAGTACTTC. The V gene is TRBV5-4, the J gene TRBJ2-7; 15 nucleotides match TRBD2. V lost 4 bases to trimming and J lost 3 bases; unmatched junction nucleotides: 2. The germline gives CDR1 SGHNT, CDR2 YYREEE (reference sequence). This CDR3 has 15 amino acids.

The V call is TRBV29-1, the J call TRBJ1-1, with TRBD1 identical over 7 bases. After removal of 6 bases from V and 3 bases from J, the junction contained 4 bases not matched to a gene. This CDR3 is built from 12 residues. The germline V gene encodes CDR1 SQVTM and CDR2 ANQGSEA. The CDR3 bases are TGCAGCGTCCGGGACAGCGACACTGAAGCTTTCTTT. Its translation: CSVRDSDTEAFF.

A few counts support this clone. V gene TRBV11-2 combines with J gene TRBJ1-1; D ambiguous. V was pared by 5 bases and J by 6 bases, with 13 bases between. CDR1 is SGHAT, CDR2 FQNNGV, per germline. The CDR3 sequence is 13 residues long. The CDR3 sequence: CASSPRLDSEAFF. CDR3 coding DNA: TGTGCCAGCAGCCCAAGACTTGACTCTGAAGCTTTCTTT.

This sequence joins TRBV3-1 (or the pseudogene TRBV3-2) and TRBJ2-7; TRBD1 matches 9 bases. Germline V gene lookup returns CDR1 LGHDT and CDR2 YNNKEL (reference sequence). V shed 4 bases, J shed 6 bases, and the junction held 7 bases outside the gene matches. CDR3 length: 14 residues. The chain's CDR3 is CASSLVQGASEQYF. In DNA, the CDR3 is TGTGCCAGCAGCCTGGTACAGGGGGCGTCCGAGCAGTACTTC.

The chain carries TRBV7-9 and TRBJ2-1, with 9 bases matching TRBD1. V gave up 7 bases and J gave up 6 bases; unmatched junction bases: 7. Germline assignment: CDR1 SEHNR and CDR2 FQNEAQ (reference sequence). The CDR3 spans 14 residues. CDR3 sequence (DNA): TGTGCCAGCAATTCGGGACAGGGTAGCAATGAGCAGTTCTTC. It translates to CASNSGQGSNEQFF.

Points on this clone: Compared with germline, one end of the junction differs, possibly owing to a read error. The chain is built from TRBV6-1 and TRBJ2-1, with 9 bases identical to TRBD1. The CDR3 is 15 residues long. In germline, CDR1 is MNHNS, CDR2 SASEGT. CDR3 DNA sequence: TGTGCCAGCAGCGAAGTGACAGGGGGGATTGGTGAGCAGTTCTTC. It is translated as CASSEVTGGIGEQFF.

V gene TRBV18 combines with J gene TRBJ1-1; weak D call: TRBD1 (5 bases). This CDR3 comprises 13 residues. Trimming left V 3 bases short and J 10 bases short, with 15 bases between. CDR1 is KGHSH and CDR2 is LQKENI in the germline V gene. CDR3 loop: CASSPEGRQAAFF. CDR3 nucleotides: TGTGCCAGCTCACCGGAGGGGCGGCAGGCAGCTTTCTTT.